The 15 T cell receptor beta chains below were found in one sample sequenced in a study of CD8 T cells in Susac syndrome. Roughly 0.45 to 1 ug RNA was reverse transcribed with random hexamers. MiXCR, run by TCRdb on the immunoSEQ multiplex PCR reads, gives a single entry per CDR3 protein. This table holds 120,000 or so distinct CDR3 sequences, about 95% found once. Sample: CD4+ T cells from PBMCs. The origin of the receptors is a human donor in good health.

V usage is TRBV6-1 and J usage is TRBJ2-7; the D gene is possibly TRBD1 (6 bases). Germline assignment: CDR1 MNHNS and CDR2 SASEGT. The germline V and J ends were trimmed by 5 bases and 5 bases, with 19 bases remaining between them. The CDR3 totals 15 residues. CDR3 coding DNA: TGTGCCAGCAGTACCCGGTGGACAGAAGGGGACGAGCAGTACTTC. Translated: CASSTRWTEGDEQYF.

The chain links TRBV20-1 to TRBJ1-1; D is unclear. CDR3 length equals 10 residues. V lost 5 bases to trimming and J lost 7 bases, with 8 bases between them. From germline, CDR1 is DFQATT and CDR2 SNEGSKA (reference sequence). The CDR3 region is CSAHYGEAFF. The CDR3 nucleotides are TGCAGTGCTCATTACGGTGAAGCTTTCTTT.

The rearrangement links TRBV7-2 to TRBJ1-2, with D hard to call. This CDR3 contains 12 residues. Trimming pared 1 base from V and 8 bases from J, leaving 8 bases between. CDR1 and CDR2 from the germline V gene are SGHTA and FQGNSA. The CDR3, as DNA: TGTGCCAGCAGCTTAGACCGACTGGGCTACACCTTC. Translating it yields CASSLDRLGYTF.

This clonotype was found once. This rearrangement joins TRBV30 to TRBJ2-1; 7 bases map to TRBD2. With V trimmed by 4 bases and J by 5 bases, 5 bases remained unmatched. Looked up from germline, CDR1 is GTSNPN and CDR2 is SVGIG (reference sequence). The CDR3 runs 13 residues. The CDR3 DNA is TGTGCCTGGATTGGCCTAGCGGACAATGAGCAGTTCTTC. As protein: CAWIGLADNEQFF. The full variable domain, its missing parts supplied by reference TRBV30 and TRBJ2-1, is SQTIHQWPATLVQPVGSPLSLECTVEGTSNPNLYWYRQAAGRGLQLLFYSVGIGQISSEVPQNLSASRPQDRQFILSSKKLLLSDSGFYLCAWIGLADNEQFFGPGTRLTVL.

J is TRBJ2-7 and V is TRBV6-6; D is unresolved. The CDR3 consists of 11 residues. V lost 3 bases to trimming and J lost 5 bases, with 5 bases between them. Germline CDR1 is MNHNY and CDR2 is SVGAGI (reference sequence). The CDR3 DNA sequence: TGTGCCAGCAGTTATAGGCACGAGCAGTACTTC. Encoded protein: CASSYRHEQYF.

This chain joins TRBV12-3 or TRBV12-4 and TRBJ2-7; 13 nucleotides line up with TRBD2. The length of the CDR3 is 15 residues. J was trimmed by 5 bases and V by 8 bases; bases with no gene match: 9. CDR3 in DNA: TGTGCCAGCCTAAAATCCGGACTAGCGGGAGACGAGCAGTACTTC. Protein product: CASLKSGLAGDEQYF.

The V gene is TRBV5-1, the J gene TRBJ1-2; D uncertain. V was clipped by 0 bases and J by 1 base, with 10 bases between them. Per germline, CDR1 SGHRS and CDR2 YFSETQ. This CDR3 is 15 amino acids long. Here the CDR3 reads CASSLDSGSNYGYTF. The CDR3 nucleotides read TGCGCCAGCAGCTTGGACTCCGGTAGTAACTATGGCTACACCTTC.

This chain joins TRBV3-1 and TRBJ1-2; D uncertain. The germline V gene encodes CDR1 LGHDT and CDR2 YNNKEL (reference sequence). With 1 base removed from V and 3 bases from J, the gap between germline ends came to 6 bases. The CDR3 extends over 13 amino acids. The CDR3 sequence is CASSQAGYYGYTF. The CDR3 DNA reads TGTGCCAGCAGCCAAGCCGGATACTATGGCTACACCTTC. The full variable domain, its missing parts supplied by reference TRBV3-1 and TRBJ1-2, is DTAVSQTPKYLVTQMGNDKSIKCEQNLGHDTMYWYKQDSKKFLKIMFSYNNKELIINETVPNRFSPKSPDKAHLNLHINSLELGDSAVYFCASSQAGYYGYTFGSGTRLTVV.

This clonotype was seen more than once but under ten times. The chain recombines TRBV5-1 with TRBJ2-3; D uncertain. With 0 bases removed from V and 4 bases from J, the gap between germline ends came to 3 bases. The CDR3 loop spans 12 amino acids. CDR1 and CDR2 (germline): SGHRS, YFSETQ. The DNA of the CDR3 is TGCGCCAGCAGCTTGGTTGCAGATACGCAGTATTTT. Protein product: CASSLVADTQYF.

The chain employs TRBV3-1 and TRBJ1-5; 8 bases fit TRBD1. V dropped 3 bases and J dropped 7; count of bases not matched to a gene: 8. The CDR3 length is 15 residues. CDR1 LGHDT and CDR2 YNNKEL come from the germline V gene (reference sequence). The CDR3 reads CASSQNGQGGQPQHF. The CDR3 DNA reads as TGTGCCAGCAGCCAGAACGGACAGGGCGGGCAGCCCCAGCATTTT.

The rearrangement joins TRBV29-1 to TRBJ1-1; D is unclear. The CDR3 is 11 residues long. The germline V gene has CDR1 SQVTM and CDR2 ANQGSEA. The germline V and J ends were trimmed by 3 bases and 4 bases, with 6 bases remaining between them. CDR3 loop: CSVEGGTEAFF. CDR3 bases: TGCAGCGTTGAGGGCGGCACTGAAGCTTTCTTT.

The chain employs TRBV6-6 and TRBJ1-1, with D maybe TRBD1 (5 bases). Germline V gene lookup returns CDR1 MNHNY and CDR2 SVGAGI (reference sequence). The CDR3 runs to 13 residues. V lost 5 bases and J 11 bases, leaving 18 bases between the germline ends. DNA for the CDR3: TGTGCCAGCAGTATGACAGAGGGCCCTGGTGCTTTCTTT. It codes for CASSMTEGPGAFF.

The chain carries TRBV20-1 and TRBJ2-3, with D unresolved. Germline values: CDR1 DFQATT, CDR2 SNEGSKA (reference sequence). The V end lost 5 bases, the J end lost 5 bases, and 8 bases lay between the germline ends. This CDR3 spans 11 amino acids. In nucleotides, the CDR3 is TGCAGTGCTGGCCGACGAGATACGCAGTATTTT. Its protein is CSAGRRDTQYF.

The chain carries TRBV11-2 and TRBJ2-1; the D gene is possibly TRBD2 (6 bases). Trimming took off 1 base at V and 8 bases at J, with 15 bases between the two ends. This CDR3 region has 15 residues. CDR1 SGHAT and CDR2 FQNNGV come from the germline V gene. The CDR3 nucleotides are TGTGCCAGCAGCTTAGGTGCCGGAGGGAGGCATGAGCAGTTCTTC. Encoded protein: CASSLGAGGRHEQFF.

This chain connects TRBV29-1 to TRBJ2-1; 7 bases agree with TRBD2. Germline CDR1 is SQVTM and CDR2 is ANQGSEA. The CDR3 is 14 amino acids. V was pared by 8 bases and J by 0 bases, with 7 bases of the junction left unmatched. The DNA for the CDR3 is TGCAGCCTCACCGGGGGGAGCTCCTACAATGAGCAGTTCTTC. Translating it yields CSLTGGSSYNEQFF.